This T cell receptor (beta chain) came from a study of cytomegalovirus exposure and HLA in healthy donors. Looking at the study overall: An earlier analysis found under 130 million unique TCR beta sequences from 150 million to 200 million T cells. Regarding the study as a whole: V- and J-gene trimming of TCR beta was linked (in a later analysis) to a missense DCLRE1C variant. From TCR beta sequences, most subjects' HLA-A and HLA-B alleles were reportedly predicted accurately.

In the case of this clone: Its target is unknown.

With 60 Vbeta and 13 Jbeta primers, the PCR was carried out. Some clones are missing from TCRdb's copy, which holds only in-frame ones; the method was immunoSEQ multiplex PCR. The sample carries 150,000 or so clones, roughly 75% recorded once. V gave up 0 bases and J gave up 0 bases, with 6 bases separating them. This CDR3 comprises 15 residues. Germline V gives CDR1 SGHRS, CDR2 YFSETQ. The chain has TRBV5-1 and TRBJ2-2, with no clear D. Sequencing was carried out using PBMCs. The sequence was obtained from a female donor in good health and CMV-seronegative. The CDR3 DNA sequence: TGCGCCAGCAGCTTGGTTGTCACGAACACCGGGGAGCTGTTTTTT. Translation: CASSLVVTNTGELFF. Looking up the rest from reference TRBV5-1 and TRBJ2-2 gives the full variable domain: KAGVTQTPRYLIKTRGQQVTLSCSPISGHRSVSWYQQTPGQGLQFLFEYFSETQRNKGNFPGRFSGRQFSNSRSEMNVSTLELGDSALYLCASSLVVTNTGELFFGEGSRLTVL.